What follows are 12 T cell receptor beta chains derived from one specimen sequenced in a study of cytomegalovirus exposure and HLA in healthy donors. The PCR was carried out with 60 Vbeta primers and 13 Jbeta primers. Clones were sequenced by immunoSEQ multiplex PCR, and TCRdb holds only the in-frame ones, with some missing. The top ten clones hold 1.3% to 1.5% of a sample with about 180,000 clones, 80% of them seen once. Sequencing was carried out using PBMCs. The receptors were gathered from a girl between 10 and 17 years old in good health and CMV-seropositive.

The chain carries TRBV9 and TRBJ2-3; the D is unclear. Trimming shortened V by 3 bases and J by 0 bases, and 11 bases separated the two germline ends. CDR1 is SGDLS, CDR2 YYNGEE, per germline. The CDR3 covers 15 residues. In DNA, the CDR3 is TGTGCCAGCAGCGCAACTACATCTAGCACAGATACGCAGTATTTT. Translating gives CASSATTSSTDTQYF. Complete variable domain (other parts from reference TRBV9 and TRBJ2-3): DSGVTQTPKHLITATGQRVTLRCSPRSGDLSVYWYQQSLDQGLQFLIQYYNGEERAKGNILERFSAQQFPDLHSELNLSSLELGDSALYFCASSATTSSTDTQYFGPGTRLTVL.

Points on this clone: One junction end does not reproduce the germline sequence, and a read error may be involved. The V gene is TRBV5-6, the J gene TRBJ2-5; D is uncertain. The CDR3 runs 14 residues. CDR1 and CDR2 from the germline V gene are SGHDT and YYEEEE. The CDR3 reads CASSLRGLQKTQYF. In DNA form, the CDR3 reads TGTGCCAGCAGCCTCAGAGGTCTCCAAAAGACCCAGTACTTC.

The CDR3 nucleotides are TGTGCCAGTAGTGCCGGGACAGGGGCGGCTGAGCAGTTCTTC. Residues: CASSAGTGAAEQFF. The rearrangement links TRBV19 to TRBJ2-1; 10 bases agree with TRBD1. The CDR3 contains 14 residues. CDR1 LNHDA and CDR2 SQIVND come from the germline V gene (reference sequence). V dropped 5 bases and J dropped 9; count of bases not matched to a gene: 7.

The rearrangement uses TRBV19 and TRBJ2-6, with D possibly TRBD1 on 5 matching bases. The CDR3 spans 14 residues. V was trimmed by 8 bases and J by 7 bases, leaving 15 bases between them. Germline V gene lookup returns CDR1 LNHDA and CDR2 SQIVND (reference sequence). CDR3: CASLPRVGANVLTF. The CDR3 DNA follows: TGTGCCAGTTTACCCAGGGTTGGAGCCAACGTCCTGACTTTC.

CDR3 protein: CASSYSQGAGGYTF. In nucleotides, the CDR3 is TGTGCCAGCAGTTACTCTCAGGGGGCGGGAGGCTACACCTTC. The chain is built from TRBV6-5 and TRBJ1-2, with TRBD1 matching 8 bases. With V trimmed by 0 bases and J by 8 bases, 5 bases remained unmatched. This CDR3 has 14 residues. Germline values: CDR1 MNHEY, CDR2 SVGAGI.

This clone was recorded once. This chain connects TRBV6-5 to TRBJ2-1; D is undetermined. The CDR3 covers 14 residues. The ends were cut back, 2 bases at V and 0 bases at J, with 5 bases in the middle. Germline-derived CDR1 and CDR2 are MNHEY and SVGAGI. CDR3 sequence: CASSYVSSYNEQFF. The CDR3, as DNA: TGTGCCAGCAGTTACGTCAGCTCCTACAATGAGCAGTTCTTC.

The V call is TRBV7-9, the J call TRBJ1-5, with D tentatively TRBD1 (6 bases). V was trimmed by 1 base and J by 1 base, leaving 14 bases between them. Germline V CDR1 and CDR2: SEHNR, FQNEAQ (reference sequence). CDR3 length equals 17 residues. CDR3 coding DNA: TGTGCCAGCAGCTTAGGGGGGCAGAAAGTAAGCAATCAGCCCCAGCATTTT. The encoded protein is CASSLGGQKVSNQPQHF.

Here the CDR3 DNA reads TGCGCCAGCAGCTTAGGGGGGGGCTTAGCTTCCTACGAGCAGTACTTC. Its protein is CASSLGGGLASYEQYF. This rearrangement joins TRBV5-1 to TRBJ2-5; D may be TRBD2 (7 bases). The J call may be incorrect, as the DNA end agrees better with TRBJ2-7. Germline V gene data show CDR1 as SGHRS and CDR2 as YFSETQ. The CDR3 sequence is 16 residues long.

This clone was found once. The chain couples TRBV7-2 to TRBJ2-7; 8 positions match TRBD1. Germline V gene data show CDR1 as SGHTA and CDR2 as FQGNSA. CDR3 length: 14 amino acids. The trim removed 4 bases at V and 1 base at J, leaving 3 bases unmatched. In nucleotides, the CDR3 is TGTGCCAGCAGCTCCGGGACAGGTTCCTACGAGCAGTACTTC. Encoded protein: CASSSGTGSYEQYF.

CDR3 amino acids: CASIRTSGLSTDTQYF. CDR3 bases: TGTGCCAGCATAAGGACTAGCGGGCTAAGCACAGATACGCAGTATTTT. This rearrangement joins TRBV2 to TRBJ2-3; 11 positions agree with TRBD2. V trimming: 7 bases; J trimming: 0 bases; junction bases outside the gene matches: 6. Germline V CDR1 and CDR2: SNHLY, FYNNEI. This CDR3 is 16 amino acids long.

The V call is TRBV12-5, the J call TRBJ1-4; 7 positions agree with TRBD1. The CDR3 sequence is 16 residues long. V lost 5 bases to trimming and J lost 0 bases; unmatched junction nucleotides: 6. Germline values: CDR1 LGHNT, CDR2 FRNRAP. The CDR3 loop is CASGPGDSPTNEKLFF. The DNA for the CDR3 is TGTGCTAGTGGTCCGGGGGACAGCCCAACTAATGAAAAACTGTTTTTT.

CDR3 coding DNA: TGTGCCAGCAGCCGCGCGGCGGGGGGCTCTTCCTATGGCTACACCTTC. Amino acids: CASSRAAGGSSYGYTF. The rearrangement uses TRBV5-8 and TRBJ1-2; D is perhaps TRBD1 (6 bases). CDR3 length equals 16 residues. V lost 4 bases to trimming and J lost 4 bases, with 20 bases between them. Germline CDR1 is SGHTS and CDR2 is YDEGEE.